The 26 T cell receptor beta chains in this list originate from one sample, sequenced in a study of shared clonotypes between healthy human individuals. The method was immunoSEQ multiplex PCR; TCRdb's version includes in-frame clones alone and lacks a portion of them. The sample includes some 470,000 clones, 60% to 85% of them seen just once. Sequencing input: PBMCs. Receptors were obtained from a woman aged 40 to 49 in good health. Some clones in this sample may be carry-over from other donors' samples.

Details on this clone: Just one base apart from a much larger clone, this may be a read error. This chain joins TRBV4-1 and TRBJ2-7; 10 positions agree with TRBD2. The germline gives CDR1 MGHRA, CDR2 YSYEKL. The J segment lost 3 bases and the V segment lost 4 bases, leaving 6 bases of the junction unmatched. CDR3 length: 15 amino acids. The CDR3 sequence is CASSRPGLAYYEQYF. The DNA of the CDR3 is TGCGCCAGCAGCCGGCCGGGACTAGCGTACTACGAGCAGTACTTC.

This clone showed up just a few times. The chain is built from TRBV28 and TRBJ1-5; D possibly corresponds to TRBD1 (5 bases). This CDR3 is 14 amino acids long. Per the germline V gene, CDR1 is MDHEN and CDR2 is SYDVKM. Trimming removed 7 bases from V and 7 bases from J, with 17 bases in between. The CDR3 DNA is TGTGCCAGCATCAGCGGGACTTGGGGGCAGCCCCAGCATTTT. It is translated as CASISGTWGQPQHF.

The genes are TRBV29-1 and TRBJ2-1; 9 bases agree with TRBD2. V shed 1 base and J 5 bases; nucleotides not matched to a gene: 0. The CDR3 runs 13 residues. Germline V gives CDR1 SQVTM, CDR2 ANQGSEA. CDR3 bases: TGCAGCGTTGAAGGACTAGCGGACAATGAGCAGTTCTTC. It codes for CSVEGLADNEQFF.

The J gene is TRBJ2-7, the V gene TRBV20-1; no firm D call. The CDR3 is 11 amino acids. Germline assignment: CDR1 DFQATT and CDR2 SNEGSKA (reference sequence). The V end lost 4 bases, the J end lost 6 bases, and 10 bases lay between the germline ends. CDR3 sequence: CSATIFREQYF. In nucleotides, the CDR3 is TGCAGTGCTACCATTTTTCGCGAGCAGTACTTC.

This sequence joins TRBV30 and TRBJ1-2, with D perhaps matching TRBD1 (6 bases). The CDR3 spans 15 residues. The germline V gene encodes CDR1 GTSNPN and CDR2 SVGIG (reference sequence). Trimming took 3 bases from V and 6 from J, leaving 20 bases between them. The CDR3 spells CAWRPEGVVFDGYTF. The CDR3 bases are TGTGCCTGGAGACCTGAGGGGGTGGTCTTTGATGGCTACACCTTC.

The chain recombines TRBV10-3 with TRBJ2-7; the match to TRBD2 covers 10 bases. This CDR3 contains 18 residues. In germline, CDR1 is ENHRY, CDR2 SYGVKD. Losses at the gene ends were 5 bases for V and 0 bases for J; bases not matched to a gene: 13. CDR3 in amino acids: CAISPQRGPSGSSYEQYF. The CDR3 DNA is TGTGCCATCAGTCCTCAGAGGGGTCCTAGCGGGAGCTCCTACGAGCAGTACTTC.

This clone has a handful of counts. The chain recombines TRBV6-1 with TRBJ1-5; tentative D call: TRBD1 (6 bases). CDR1 MNHNS and CDR2 SASEGT come from the germline V gene. The germline V and J ends were trimmed by 9 bases and 5 bases, with 14 bases remaining between them. The CDR3 contains 13 residues. CDR3 DNA: TGTGCCAGTACCCGGGACACCTATCAGCCCCAGCATTTT. Translating gives CASTRDTYQPQHF.

This clone was counted a single time. V gene TRBV19 combines with J gene TRBJ2-7; no firm D call. The germline CDR1 and CDR2 sequences are LNHDA and SQIVND (reference sequence). The CDR3 has 15 amino acids. The V gene lost 4 bases and the J gene lost 1 base, with 14 bases spanning the gap. The CDR3 here is CASSKAREESYEQYF. The CDR3 nucleotides read TGTGCCAGTAGTAAGGCCAGAGAGGAATCCTACGAGCAGTACTTC.

The chain links TRBV30 to TRBJ1-3; no definite D call. There are 13 residues in the CDR3. CDR1 and CDR2 (germline): GTSNPN, SVGIG (reference sequence). Trimming removed 4 bases from V and 4 bases from J, with 11 bases in between. The CDR3 is CAWTPLPGNTIYF. CDR3 DNA: TGTGCCTGGACCCCCTTGCCCGGAAACACCATATATTTT.

The rearrangement uses TRBV4-1 and TRBJ2-1, with 11 bases that match TRBD2. Germline loops: CDR1 MGHRA, CDR2 YSYEKL. With 3 bases clipped from V and 8 bases from J, the junction kept 15 bases outside the gene matches. The CDR3 is 18 amino acids. CDR3: CASSHRSLPGTSGDEQFF. The CDR3 coding sequence is TGCGCCAGCAGCCACAGATCGCTACCGGGGACTAGCGGCGATGAGCAGTTCTTC.

The rearrangement joins TRBV7-2 to TRBJ2-1; possible D gene TRBD2, 5 bases. CDR1 and CDR2 from the germline V gene are SGHTA and FQGNSA. CDR3 length: 16 residues. Trimming cost V 0 bases and J 7 bases, with 16 bases left between them. CDR3 protein: CASSLAMFSEDNEQFF. The DNA for the CDR3 is TGTGCCAGCAGCTTAGCTATGTTTAGCGAGGATAATGAGCAGTTCTTC.

The V gene is TRBV29-1, the J gene TRBJ1-1; D remains unclear. The CDR3 is 11 residues long. Trimming took off 6 bases at V and 4 bases at J, with 9 bases between the two ends. Germline CDR1 SQVTM, CDR2 ANQGSEA. The CDR3 DNA sequence: TGCAGCGTGCGAGAGGTCACTGAAGCTTTCTTT. It codes for CSVREVTEAFF. The entire variable domain, with the rest obtained from reference TRBV29-1 and TRBJ1-1, is as follows: SAVISQKPSRDICQRGTSLTIQCQVDSQVTMMFWYRQQPGQSLTLIATANQGSEATYESGFVIDKFPISRPNLTFSTLTVSNMSPEDSSIYLCSVREVTEAFFGQGTRLTVV.

The V call is TRBV5-1, the J call TRBJ2-7; D is ambiguous. V lost 3 bases and J 2 bases, leaving 12 bases between the germline ends. The CDR3 sequence is 14 residues long. CDR1 is SGHRS and CDR2 is YFSETQ in the germline V gene. This chain's CDR3 is CASSSWAKTYEQYF. Here the CDR3 DNA reads TGCGCCAGCAGCTCTTGGGCCAAAACCTACGAGCAGTACTTC. The whole variable domain, filled in from reference TRBV5-1 and TRBJ2-7, reads KAGVTQTPRYLIKTRGQQVTLSCSPISGHRSVSWYQQTPGQGLQFLFEYFSETQRNKGNFPGRFSGRQFSNSRSEMNVSTLELGDSALYLCASSSWAKTYEQYFGPGTRLTVT.

J is TRBJ2-7 and V is TRBV2, with D possibly matching TRBD2 (5 bases). Between the trimmed V and J ends, which lost 5 bases and 2 bases, there was a span of 13 bases. This CDR3 is built from 14 residues. Per the germline V gene, CDR1 is SNHLY and CDR2 is FYNNEI. CDR3 DNA: TGTGCCAGCAGTAGGACTGACTTTACCTACGAGCAGTACTTC. This translates into CASSRTDFTYEQYF.

This clone was observed once. The V call is TRBV18, the J call TRBJ2-2; D unclear. Germline values: CDR1 KGHSH, CDR2 LQKENI. V was clipped by 2 bases and J by 1 base, with 5 bases between them. The CDR3 extends over 14 amino acids. The CDR3 DNA reads TGTGCCAGCTCACCAACGGAGAACACCGGGGAGCTGTTTTTT. As protein: CASSPTENTGELFF. The whole variable domain, filled in from reference TRBV18 and TRBJ2-2, reads NAGVMQNPRHLVRRRGQEARLRCSPMKGHSHVYWYRQLPEEGLKFMVYLQKENIIDESGMPKERFSAEFPKEGPSILRIQQVVRGDSAAYFCASSPTENTGELFFGEGSRLTVL.

The rearrangement joins TRBV29-1 to TRBJ2-4, with 9 bases matching TRBD1. CDR3 length: 13 residues. Per germline, CDR1 SQVTM and CDR2 ANQGSEA. The ends lost 7 bases at V and 9 bases at J; junction bases unmatched: 10. The CDR3 reads CSAAGQGGGIQYF. CDR3 nucleotide sequence: TGCAGCGCCGCGGGACAGGGAGGAGGCATTCAGTACTTC.

In its sample, this clone was seen a few times. This chain joins TRBV18 and TRBJ1-5; no reliable D call. V was shortened by 6 bases and J by 3 bases, with 9 bases between the two germline ends. Per germline, CDR1 KGHSH and CDR2 LQKENI. The CDR3 has 13 residues. CDR3 nucleotides: TGTGCCAGCTCGCCTGGAATCAATCAGCCCCAGCATTTT. Its protein is CASSPGINQPQHF.

This chain uses TRBV2 with TRBJ2-7; weak D call: TRBD1 (6 bases). CDR3 length: 14 residues. Germline V gives CDR1 SNHLY, CDR2 FYNNEI. V was pared by 7 bases and J by 0 bases, with 13 bases between. For the CDR3, the DNA is TGTGCCAGCAAGGGGGACACCCGCTCCTACGAGCAGTACTTC. Translated: CASKGDTRSYEQYF.

This clone was observed a few times. The rearrangement links TRBV10-3 to TRBJ1-1; 8 nucleotides align to TRBD1. With V trimmed by 3 bases and J by 2 bases, 8 bases remained unmatched. Per the germline V gene, CDR1 is ENHRY and CDR2 is SYGVKD. This CDR3 is built from 16 residues. The CDR3: CAISDRDRQLNTEAFF. The DNA for the CDR3 is TGTGCCATCAGTGACCGGGACAGGCAACTAAACACTGAAGCTTTCTTT.

V usage is TRBV9 and J usage is TRBJ2-1; possible D gene TRBD1, 5 bases. Per germline, CDR1 SGDLS and CDR2 YYNGEE. V shed 0 bases and J shed 3 bases, with 16 bases lying between them. The length of the CDR3 is 17 residues. The CDR3 sequence: CASSVGRIGEIYNEQFF. In nucleotides, the CDR3 is TGTGCCAGCAGCGTAGGGCGAATAGGGGAAATCTACAATGAGCAGTTCTTC. The entire variable domain, with the rest obtained from reference TRBV9 and TRBJ2-1, is as follows: DSGVTQTPKHLITATGQRVTLRCSPRSGDLSVYWYQQSLDQGLQFLIQYYNGEERAKGNILERFSAQQFPDLHSELNLSSLELGDSALYFCASSVGRIGEIYNEQFFGPGTRLTVL.

This clone was seen only a few times. The chain joins TRBV29-1 to TRBJ2-2; 7 bases align to TRBD2. Per the germline V gene, CDR1 is SQVTM and CDR2 is ANQGSEA. CDR3 length: 13 amino acids. The junction had 6 bases not matched to a gene; V was cut back by 4 bases and J by 7 bases. Here the CDR3 DNA reads TGCAGCGTTGGGACTAGTGGAGGCGGGGAGCTGTTTTTT. It yields the protein CSVGTSGGGELFF.

This chain connects TRBV7-9 to TRBJ2-1, with D uncertain. From germline, CDR1 is SEHNR and CDR2 FQNEAQ (reference sequence). The CDR3 has 14 amino acids. With 5 bases removed from V and 7 bases from J, the gap between germline ends came to 15 bases. DNA for the CDR3: TGTGCCAGCAGCGTAGGAAGTCCTCGAAATGAGCAGTTCTTC. Its protein product is CASSVGSPRNEQFF. The variable domain in full, completed from reference TRBV7-9 and TRBJ2-1, reads DTGVSQNPRHKITKRGQNVTFRCDPISEHNRLYWYRQTLGQGPEFLTYFQNEAQLEKSRLLSDRFSAERPKGSFSTLEIQRTEQGDSAMYLCASSVGSPRNEQFFGPGTRLTVL.

This clone was detected many times. Different DNA sequences within this sample yield the same CDR3. CDR3 sequence (DNA): TGTGCCTGGAGTGTATGGGGGAGTGAGCAGTTCTTC. This encodes CAWSVWGSEQFF. The genes are TRBV30 and TRBJ2-1, with D possibly being TRBD1 or TRBD2 (5 bases each). The length of the CDR3 is 12 residues. Trimming removed 0 bases at V and 9 bases at J, with 9 bases between. Germline V gene data show CDR1 as GTSNPN and CDR2 as SVGIG (reference sequence).

The V call is TRBV28, the J call TRBJ2-3, with a weak D call TRBD1 (5 bases). The length of the CDR3 is 15 residues. Trimming took off 5 bases at V and 6 bases at J, with 18 bases between the two ends. Germline V CDR1 and CDR2: MDHEN, SYDVKM. CDR3 sequence: CASSAQRLKGDTQYF. CDR3 sequence (DNA): TGTGCCAGCAGTGCCCAGCGCCTGAAGGGGGATACGCAGTATTTT.

Remarks on this clone: A clone one base away is much larger, so this may be a read error. Distinct nucleotide sequences in the sample also encode this CDR3. This chain joins TRBV5-5 and TRBJ1-1; 9 bases map to TRBD1. J lost 4 bases, V lost 3 bases, and 13 bases had no gene match. Per germline, CDR1 SGHKS and CDR2 YYEKEE (reference sequence). This CDR3 comprises 17 residues. CDR3 in DNA: TGTGCCAGCAGCTGGCTGGGGACAGGGATGGGGAGCACTGAAGCTTTCTTT. It is translated as CASSWLGTGMGSTEAFF.

The chain links TRBV7-6 to TRBJ1-1, with D possibly TRBD1 on 6 matching bases. V gave up 0 bases and J gave up 6 bases, with 8 bases separating them. The CDR3 consists of 13 residues. The germline CDR1 and CDR2 sequences are SGHVS and FNYEAQ. CDR3 nucleotide sequence: TGTGCCAGCAGCTTAGCCGGGGGCGCTGAAGCTTTCTTT. Translation gives CASSLAGGAEAFF.